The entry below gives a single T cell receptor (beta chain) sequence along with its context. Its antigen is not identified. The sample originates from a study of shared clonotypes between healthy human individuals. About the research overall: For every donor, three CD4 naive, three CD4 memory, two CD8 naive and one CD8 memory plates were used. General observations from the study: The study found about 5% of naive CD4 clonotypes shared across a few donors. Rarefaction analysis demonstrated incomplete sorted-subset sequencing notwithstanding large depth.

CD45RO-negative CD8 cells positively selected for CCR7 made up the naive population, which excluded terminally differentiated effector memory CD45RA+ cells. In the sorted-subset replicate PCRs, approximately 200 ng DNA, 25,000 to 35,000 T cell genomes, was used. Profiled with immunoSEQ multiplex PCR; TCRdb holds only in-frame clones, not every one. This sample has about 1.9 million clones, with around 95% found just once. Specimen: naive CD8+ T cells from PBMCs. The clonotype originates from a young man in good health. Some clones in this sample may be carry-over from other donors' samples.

CDR3 sequence reads: CASSPPGGSSYNEQFF. The CDR3 bases are TGTGCCAGCAGCCCTCCGGGCGGGAGCTCCTACAATGAGCAGTTCTTC. The V and J genes are TRBV7-6 and TRBJ2-1; 7 bases align to TRBD2. The CDR3 spans 16 residues. V lost 5 bases to trimming and J lost 0 bases; unmatched junction nucleotides: 7. From germline, CDR1 is SGHVS and CDR2 FNYEAQ.